Described below is a single TCR beta chain sequence and its context. What it binds is not known. PCR used 60 Vbeta primers and 13 Jbeta primers. The repertoire was sequenced with immunoSEQ multiplex PCR; TCRdb's copy has only in-frame clones and lacks some. The table shows 150,000 or so clones, with roughly 70% occurring only once. This record comes from a study of cytomegalovirus exposure and HLA in healthy donors. Study findings and constraints: The classifier, whose performance was assessed in both the original and validation cohorts, reportedly diagnosed cytomegalovirus status with high specificity and sensitivity.

The ends were cut back, 3 bases at V and 3 bases at J, with 12 bases in the middle. Germline assignment: CDR1 KGHSH and CDR2 LQKENI. This CDR3 spans 15 amino acids. This clonotype was obtained from a male donor in good health and CMV-seronegative. The sequenced sample was PBMCs. This chain links TRBV18 with TRBJ1-5, with a possible D match to TRBD1 (6 bases). This CDR3 is CASSPYRALNQPQHF. The CDR3 bases are TGTGCCAGCTCACCTTACAGGGCTCTCAATCAGCCCCAGCATTTT.